These 27 T cell receptor beta chains share one sample of origin, sequenced in a study of blood T cell repertoires in COVID-19. Assay: immunoSEQ multiplex PCR; the TCRdb copy retains only in-frame clones and omits some. The data show 180,000 or so clones, with approximately 85% seen just once and more than 3% held by the top ten. The sequencing sample was made of peripheral blood. These receptors were obtained from a man aged 55-75 years with acute or convalescent COVID-19.

In nucleotides, the CDR3 is TGTGCCTGGAGTGTACGCGGGGGAACGAATTACAATGAGCAGTTCTTC. As protein: CAWSVRGGTNYNEQFF. V gene TRBV30 combines with J gene TRBJ2-1, with 7 bases lining up with TRBD2. The V and J ends lost 0 bases and 4 bases, in that order; junction bases with no gene match: 9. The germline gives CDR1 GTSNPN, CDR2 SVGIG (reference sequence). The CDR3 is 16 amino acids.

This rearrangement joins TRBV5-4 to TRBJ2-3; 10 nucleotides line up with TRBD2. Germline CDR1 SGHNT, CDR2 YYREEE (reference sequence). This CDR3 is 15 amino acids long. V shed 6 bases, J shed 3 bases, and the junction held 7 bases outside the gene matches. The CDR3 region is CASTISSGRTDTQYF. CDR3 in DNA: TGTGCCAGCACCATCTCTAGCGGGAGAACAGATACGCAGTATTTT.

The V gene is TRBV5-4, the J gene TRBJ1-6; 8 bases line up with TRBD1. The CDR3 totals 19 residues. Trimming cost V 4 bases and J 7 bases; bases outside gene matches: 19. The germline gives CDR1 SGHNT, CDR2 YYREEE (reference sequence). The CDR3 coding sequence is TGTGCCAGCAGCCGTTTCCGGACAGGGAACAGTTATGAGAATTCACCCCTCCACTTT. This sequence encodes CASSRFRTGNSYENSPLHF.

The chain couples TRBV18 to TRBJ2-3, with 13 bases fitting TRBD2. J lost 6 bases, V lost 4 bases, and 10 bases had no gene match. Germline loops: CDR1 KGHSH, CDR2 LQKENI. CDR3 size: 17 residues. CDR3 residues: CASSQETSGRFLDTQYF. DNA of the CDR3: TGTGCCAGCTCACAAGAGACTAGCGGGAGGTTTTTGGATACGCAGTATTTT.

The V gene is TRBV5-6, the J gene TRBJ1-4, with 10 positions matching TRBD1. V trimming: 4 bases; J trimming: 8 bases; junction bases outside the gene matches: 5. CDR1 SGHDT and CDR2 YYEEEE come from the germline V gene. CDR3 length: 14 residues. The CDR3 DNA reads TGTGCCAGCAGCCTCGGGACAGGGGAAGAAAAACTGTTTTTT. Its protein is CASSLGTGEEKLFF.

This clone occurred once. This chain joins TRBV5-1 and TRBJ2-3; D may be TRBD1 (5 bases). Germline loops: CDR1 SGHRS, CDR2 YFSETQ. The CDR3 is 17 residues long. Trimming stripped 0 bases from V and 7 bases from J, with 21 bases between. DNA of the CDR3: TGCGCCAGCAGCTTGGTCCCCCCGACCAAGGGGTTACATACGCAGTATTTT. Translating it yields CASSLVPPTKGLHTQYF.

The V gene is TRBV12-3 or TRBV12-4, the J gene TRBJ1-4; 7 bases map to TRBD1. The V gene end was trimmed by 2 bases and the J gene end by 11 bases; junction bases not matched to a gene: 2. The CDR3 sequence is 12 residues long. The CDR3 region has the DNA TGTGCCAGCAGTTTAACACAGGGGAAACTGTTTTTT. Translation: CASSLTQGKLFF.

The rearrangement uses TRBV6-4 and TRBJ1-2; 8 nucleotides match TRBD1. V was pared by 1 base and J by 7 bases, with 5 bases of the junction left unmatched. Germline V gene sequence: CDR1 MRHNA, CDR2 SNTAGT. There are 14 residues in the CDR3. CDR3 in amino acids: CASSDYDRGGGYTF. The CDR3 DNA reads TGTGCCAGCAGTGACTACGACAGGGGTGGTGGCTACACCTTC.

The gene calls are TRBV28 and TRBJ1-5; TRBD1 matches 9 bases. The CDR3 loop spans 15 amino acids. V dropped 2 bases and J dropped 7; count of bases not matched to a gene: 6. Germline loops: CDR1 MDHEN, CDR2 SYDVKM. Written as DNA, the CDR3 is TGTGCCAGCAGTTTACCCGGGACAGGGTGGCAGCCCCAGCATTTT. Its translation is CASSLPGTGWQPQHF.

V is TRBV12-3 or TRBV12-4 and J is TRBJ1-6; D unresolved. V lost 5 bases and J lost 3, with 5 bases in between. The length of the CDR3 is 13 residues. This chain's CDR3 is CASSPGYNSPLHF. CDR3 in DNA: TGTGCCAGCAGTCCCGGCTATAATTCACCCCTCCACTTT.

The chain has TRBV5-6 and TRBJ1-3; D is unresolved. Trimming stripped 1 base from V and 3 bases from J, with 11 bases between. The CDR3 is 15 amino acids. Germline CDR1 SGHDT, CDR2 YYEEEE. CDR3 amino acids: CASSLRSSGGNTIYF. Here the CDR3 DNA reads TGTGCCAGCAGCTTGCGCTCCTCGGGTGGAAACACCATATATTTT.

The rearrangement uses TRBV6-5 and TRBJ1-4, with D possibly TRBD1 on 5 matching bases. V was clipped by 6 bases and J by 4 bases, with 12 bases between them. CDR1 is MNHEY and CDR2 is SVGAGI in the germline V gene. The CDR3 has 14 residues. Written as DNA, the CDR3 is TGTGCCAGCAGGGATACAGGAATTAATGAAAAACTGTTTTTT. Residues: CASRDTGINEKLFF.

The rearrangement links TRBV4-1 to TRBJ2-5; TRBD2 matches 7 bases. Germline V gives CDR1 MGHRA, CDR2 YSYEKL. J lost 2 bases, V lost 4 bases, and 7 bases had no gene match. CDR3 length: 15 residues. The CDR3 sequence: CASSRLSGIQETQYF. DNA for the CDR3: TGCGCCAGCAGCCGCCTCAGCGGGATTCAAGAGACCCAGTACTTC.

The rearrangement links TRBV6-1 to TRBJ1-1; the D is unclear. CDR1 is MNHNS, CDR2 SASEGT, per germline. There are 14 residues in the CDR3. V lost 2 bases to trimming and J lost 4 bases, with 11 bases between them. DNA for the CDR3: TGTGCCAGCAGTGAATTAAAGCGGGGCACTGAAGCTTTCTTT. Amino acids: CASSELKRGTEAFF.

This sequence joins TRBV28 and TRBJ1-4; 8 nucleotides agree with TRBD1. The CDR3 runs 14 residues. J gave up 7 bases and V 3 bases, and 4 bases lay outside the gene matches. CDR1 and CDR2 (germline): MDHEN, SYDVKM. The CDR3, as DNA: TGTGCCAGCAGTTTTCAGGGGGCGGGTGAAAAACTGTTTTTT. It yields the protein CASSFQGAGEKLFF.

The gene calls are TRBV19 and TRBJ2-1, with TRBD2 matching over 7 bases. The V gene's germline CDR1 is LNHDA and CDR2 SQIVND (reference sequence). The trim removed 5 bases at V and 2 bases at J, leaving 6 bases unmatched. The CDR3 is 15 amino acids. The CDR3 is CASSASGITYNEQFF. CDR3 coding DNA: TGTGCCAGTAGTGCTAGCGGAATCACCTACAATGAGCAGTTCTTC.

Written as DNA, the CDR3 is TGCGCCAGCAGCGCGGACAGGACTAACTATGGCTACACCTTC. Encoded protein: CASSADRTNYGYTF. The V call is TRBV5-1, the J call TRBJ1-2, with TRBD1 identical over 7 bases. The CDR3 loop spans 14 amino acids. CDR1 is SGHRS and CDR2 is YFSETQ in the germline V gene. V dropped 4 bases and J dropped 0; count of bases not matched to a gene: 3.

This clone was seen only once. V is TRBV29-1 and J is TRBJ2-1, with D possibly being TRBD2 (6 bases). The CDR3 loop spans 13 amino acids. V lost 6 bases, J lost 2 bases, and 11 bases lay in between. The germline gives CDR1 SQVTM, CDR2 ANQGSEA. CDR3 protein: CSVEPSAYNEQFF. CDR3 DNA sequence: TGCAGCGTGGAACCTAGCGCCTACAATGAGCAGTTCTTC.

The chain joins TRBV28 to TRBJ2-1, with 8 bases lining up with TRBD2. This CDR3 region has 15 residues. Germline CDR1 MDHEN, CDR2 SYDVKM. V gave up 7 bases and J gave up 7 bases; unmatched junction bases: 12. The CDR3 loop is CASIPSSGSKNEQFF. CDR3 bases: TGTGCCAGCATTCCGTCAAGCGGGAGTAAAAATGAGCAGTTCTTC.

As to this clone: An end of the junction does not agree with germline; a read error may underlie this. The chain joins TRBV7-7 to TRBJ2-2; unclear D gene. Germline CDR1 reads SSHAT; CDR2 reads FNYEAQ (reference sequence). CDR3 length: 13 residues. Written as DNA, the CDR3 is TGTGCTAGCAGCCCTCCTGGCCCCGGGGAGCTGTTTTTT. Its protein is CASSPPGPGELFF.

This clone was seen a single time. The J gene is TRBJ2-5, the V gene TRBV6-2 or TRBV6-3, with 7 positions matching TRBD1. The CDR3 has 17 residues. V trimming: 2 bases; J trimming: 2 bases; junction bases outside the gene matches: 11. Germline CDR1 MNHEY, CDR2 SVGEGT. The CDR3 region has the DNA TGTGCCAGCAGTTACCACGCCGCTGGGACAGCGCAAGAGACCCAGTACTTC. Its protein is CASSYHAAGTAQETQYF.

The chain has TRBV29-1 and TRBJ1-1; D not resolved. Trimming left V 7 bases short and J 2 bases short, with 14 bases between. Germline CDR1 and CDR2: SQVTM and ANQGSEA. This CDR3 spans 13 amino acids. CDR3: CSGRGSLNTEAFF. The CDR3 DNA follows: TGCAGCGGCCGAGGGAGTCTAAACACTGAAGCTTTCTTT.

The chain has TRBV5-1 and TRBJ2-1; weak D call: TRBD2 (6 bases). V dropped 7 bases and J dropped 4 bases, with 18 bases sitting between them. The CDR3 consists of 15 residues. Germline CDR1 is SGHRS and CDR2 is YFSETQ. In DNA form, the CDR3 reads TGCGCCAGCTCCACCGGTAGCGGCCTTTACAATGAGCAGTTCTTC. This encodes CASSTGSGLYNEQFF.

On this clone: The sample holds other DNA sequences that translate to the same CDR3. The chain links TRBV18 to TRBJ1-1; D gene unclear. The CDR3 runs to 13 residues. V was shortened by 2 bases and J by 0 bases, with 4 bases between the two germline ends. Germline V gene sequence: CDR1 KGHSH, CDR2 LQKENI. CDR3 loop: CASSPAMNTEAFF. The CDR3 DNA reads as TGTGCCAGCTCACCAGCGATGAACACTGAAGCTTTCTTT.

CDR3 nucleotides: TGTGCCACCAGCAGACTGCCCGGGACATCCTCTAAGGGCTACACCTTC. It translates to CATSRLPGTSSKGYTF. The chain recombines TRBV15 with TRBJ1-2; the D gene is possibly TRBD1 (6 bases). In germline, CDR1 is LNHNV, CDR2 YYDKDF (reference sequence). V gave up 2 bases and J gave up 8 bases, with 21 bases separating them. The CDR3 consists of 16 residues. Supplemented by reference TRBV15 and TRBJ1-2, the full variable domain reads DAMVIQNPRYQVTQFGKPVTLSCSQTLNHNVMYWYQQKSSQAPKLLFHYYDKDFNNEADTPDNFQSRRPNTSFCFLDIRSPGLGDTAMYLCATSRLPGTSSKGYTFGSGTRLTVV.

The chain has TRBV7-2 and TRBJ2-1; TRBD2 matches 8 bases. This CDR3 is 18 amino acids long. V was pared by 1 base and J by 8 bases, with 16 bases of the junction left unmatched. Germline-derived CDR1 and CDR2 are SGHTA and FQGNSA. CDR3 sequence (DNA): TGTGCCAGCAGCTTAGGTCTTTCGGGGACTAGTTTTTTCGATGAGCAGTTCTTC. It yields the protein CASSLGLSGTSFFDEQFF.

The chain is built from TRBV10-3 and TRBJ2-7, with 9 bases lining up with TRBD1. J lost 9 bases, V lost 10 bases, and 13 bases had no gene match. Germline assignment: CDR1 ENHRY and CDR2 SYGVKD. This CDR3 is built from 13 residues. The CDR3 DNA is TGTGCCACCTCGGGGACAGGGAGGTTGGGGCAGTACTTC. Translating gives CATSGTGRLGQYF.